Presented here are 10 T cell receptor beta chains from one specimen sequenced in a study of blood T cell repertoires in COVID-19. The table came from immunoSEQ multiplex PCR; TCRdb's copy has only in-frame clones and leaves some out. The data hold about 80,000 clones, with about four fifths observed a single time. Sequenced material: peripheral blood. Receptors originate from a woman between 40 and 55 years old with active or convalescent COVID-19.

This clone was seen only a few times. One end of the junction is discordant with germline, which a read error may explain. The CDR3 spells CAISEPQLSQVTQYF. DNA of the CDR3: TGTGCCATCAGTGAGCCACAGTTGTCGCAAGTGACCCAGTACTTC. The gene calls are TRBV10-3 and TRBJ2-5; no definite D call. CDR1 ENHRY and CDR2 SYGVKD come from the germline V gene. The CDR3 contains 15 residues.

The chain links TRBV4-3 to TRBJ2-2, with TRBD2 as a possible D gene (6 bases). Germline V gene sequence: CDR1 LGHNA, CDR2 YSLEER. This CDR3 spans 15 amino acids. Trimming removed 8 bases at V and 3 bases at J, with 16 bases between. CDR3 loop: CASGLSAGYTGELFF. CDR3 nucleotide sequence: TGCGCCAGCGGCTTGTCGGCGGGGTACACCGGGGAGCTGTTTTTT.

The V and J genes are TRBV4-1 and TRBJ1-6; D is ambiguous. Trimming cost V 0 bases and J 4 bases, with 4 bases left between them. The CDR3 runs 14 residues. Looked up from germline, CDR1 is MGHRA and CDR2 is YSYEKL. The CDR3 DNA reads as TGCGCCAGCAGCCAAGACAGTTATAATTCACCCCTCCACTTT. Its protein is CASSQDSYNSPLHF.

V and J are TRBV28 and TRBJ2-7; TRBD2 might be the D (5 bases). V lost 3 bases and J lost 2, with 11 bases in between. Per germline, CDR1 MDHEN and CDR2 SYDVKM. The CDR3 extends over 14 amino acids. CDR3 DNA: TGTGCCAGCAGTTTGGGAGCGGTTACCTACGAGCAGTACTTC. Its translation: CASSLGAVTYEQYF. The entire variable domain, with the rest obtained from reference TRBV28 and TRBJ2-7, is as follows: DVKVTQSSRYLVKRTGEKVFLECVQDMDHENMFWYRQDPGLGLRLIYFSYDVKMKEKGDIPEGYSVSREKKERFSLILESASTNQTSMYLCASSLGAVTYEQYFGPGTRLTVT.

The chain uses TRBV7-8 and TRBJ2-7, with D tentatively TRBD1 (6 bases). Germline lookup yields CDR1 SGHVS and CDR2 FQNEAQ. This CDR3 contains 14 residues. The V end was cut by 0 bases, the J end by 3 bases, with 9 bases between. CDR3 nucleotide sequence: TGTGCCAGCAGCTTAGCGGGGACAAACTACGAGCAGTACTTC. The encoded protein is CASSLAGTNYEQYF.

This rearrangement joins TRBV18 to TRBJ1-1; TRBD1 aligns across 11 bases. With 3 bases clipped from V and 1 base from J, the junction kept 1 base outside the gene matches. The germline V gene has CDR1 KGHSH and CDR2 LQKENI. The CDR3 is made up of 15 amino acids. CDR3 coding DNA: TGTGCCAGCTCACCGGGGACAGGGGGGAACACTGAAGCTTTCTTT. This translates into CASSPGTGGNTEAFF. Full variable domain (missing parts from reference TRBV18 and TRBJ1-1): NAGVMQNPRHLVRRRGQEARLRCSPMKGHSHVYWYRQLPEEGLKFMVYLQKENIIDESGMPKERFSAEFPKEGPSILRIQQVVRGDSAAYFCASSPGTGGNTEAFFGQGTRLTVV.

J is TRBJ2-1 and V is TRBV6-5, with a weak D call TRBD1 (6 bases). The germline gives CDR1 MNHEY, CDR2 SVGAGI. This CDR3 comprises 12 residues. Deletions cut 4 bases from V and 8 bases from J, with 9 bases between. CDR3 nucleotide sequence: TGTGCCAGCAGTTTTTCAGGGGATGAGCAGTTCTTC. Its protein is CASSFSGDEQFF.

The chain couples TRBV7-9 to TRBJ2-1, with 7 nucleotides matching TRBD1. Losses at the gene ends were 5 bases for V and 6 bases for J; bases not matched to a gene: 19. The CDR3 loop spans 18 amino acids. Germline CDR1 is SEHNR and CDR2 is FQNEAQ (reference sequence). The CDR3 nucleotides are TGTGCCAGCAGCCCTCTTATGGCGGACCTGGGACAGACCAATGAGCAGTTCTTC. It codes for CASSPLMADLGQTNEQFF.

This chain connects TRBV7-9 to TRBJ2-1; 8 bases map to TRBD1. The CDR3 extends over 11 amino acids. The germline gives CDR1 SEHNR, CDR2 FQNEAQ (reference sequence). Trimming at V came to 11 bases and at J to 8 bases, leaving 5 bases not matched to a gene. The CDR3 protein is CAGQGRDEQFF. The CDR3 DNA is TGTGCCGGACAGGGAAGGGATGAGCAGTTCTTC.

V is TRBV6-5 and J is TRBJ1-6; the match to TRBD1 covers 9 bases. After removal of 0 bases from V and 9 bases from J, the junction contained 6 bases not matched to a gene. This CDR3 contains 16 residues. CDR1 and CDR2 (germline): MNHEY, SVGAGI. The CDR3: CASSYSRDRVGSPLHF. The CDR3 DNA is TGTGCCAGCAGTTACTCGAGGGACAGGGTCGGTTCACCCCTCCACTTT.